The entry below gives a single TCR beta chain sequence along with its context. Its antigen remains unknown. The CDR3 loop spans 17 amino acids. CDR1 and CDR2 (germline): SGHRS, YFSETQ. V gave up 4 bases and J gave up 1 base, with 19 bases separating them. PCR used 60 Vbeta primers and 13 Jbeta primers. TCRdb's table, derived via immunoSEQ multiplex PCR, lists solely in-frame clones and lacks some. The repertoire holds about 140,000 clones, 66% seen once, with roughly 6% in the top ten. The data derive from a study of cytomegalovirus exposure and HLA in healthy donors. Regarding the study as a whole: Previously analyzed data showed that most TCR beta V segments were productive at a frequency of about 87% or about 30%. When presence/absence was analysed, sequencing depth was taken to be roughly uniform across donors. TCR beta V- and J-gene trimming was later associated with a missense DCLRE1C variant.

The specimen sequenced was PBMCs. This TCR came from a woman aged 55-70 years in good health and CMV-seronegative. V is TRBV5-1 and J is TRBJ2-3, with D possibly matching TRBD1 (6 bases). The chain's CDR3 is CASSTRTVLGGTDTQYF. The CDR3 nucleotides read TGCGCCAGCAGCACCCGGACAGTTTTAGGGGGCACAGATACGCAGTATTTT.